This TCR beta chain is drawn from a study of T cells in Graves' hyperthyroidism and ophthalmopathy. This clonotype was seen repeatedly, ten times or more. CDR3 length equals 13 residues. Trimming cost V 6 bases and J 8 bases, with 16 bases left between them. There were TCR beta CDR3 regions amplified from RNA transcripts. Primed by the HTBI set, a first-round RT-PCR was run on the TCR CDR3. TCRdb passed the multiplex PCR reads through MiXCR, listing each CDR3 protein once. The sample has around 600,000 distinct CDR3 sequences, about a sixth seen once; the top ten hold under 3.5%. Sequenced material: blood. The chain has TRBV12-3 or TRBV12-4 and TRBJ1-2, with D tentatively TRBD1 (5 bases). The sequence came from a woman aged 40 to 50 with Graves' ophthalmopathy. The CDR3 coding sequence is TGTGCCAGCAGAGCTCAACTAGGGGACGGCTACACCTTC. Protein sequence: CASRAQLGDGYTF.